These T cell receptor beta chains were read from a single sample in a study of blood T cell repertoires in COVID-19. Here immunoSEQ multiplex PCR was the method, and the copy in TCRdb shows in-frame clones only, minus some. The table lists about 65,000 clones, approximately 80% of them singletons. The sequencing input was peripheral blood. The receptors here all came from a human donor in a cohort sampled during active COVID-19. Each CDR3 is given without its conserved first and last residue. Fields, in order: V gene, J gene, CDR3 protein.

v_call: TRBV28; j_call: TRBJ1-1; cdr3_aa: ASSPSRGEAF
v_call: TRBV28; j_call: TRBJ1-3; cdr3_aa: ASRPMGLEGNTIY
v_call: TRBV7-6; j_call: TRBJ2-3; cdr3_aa: ASSFITGGAGDTQY
v_call: TRBV7-7; j_call: TRBJ2-7; cdr3_aa: ASSSWPPAAGSGIGAEQY
v_call: TRBV7-9; j_call: TRBJ1-1; cdr3_aa: ASNLGGQNEAF
v_call: TRBV14; j_call: TRBJ2-1; cdr3_aa: ASSLPGGFYNEQF
v_call: TRBV6-4; j_call: TRBJ1-1; cdr3_aa: ARQPQAEGEAF
v_call: TRBV11-2; j_call: TRBJ2-1; cdr3_aa: ASIRSGNLPGEQF
v_call: TRBV6-6; j_call: TRBJ2-7; cdr3_aa: ASRQGAREQY
v_call: TRBV28; j_call: TRBJ2-5; cdr3_aa: ASMLGHQETQY
v_call: TRBV5-8; j_call: TRBJ2-1; cdr3_aa: ASSLGESGRNNEQF
v_call: TRBV5-5; j_call: TRBJ1-4; cdr3_aa: ASSLAGQPGEKLF
v_call: TRBV28; j_call: TRBJ1-4; cdr3_aa: ASRTTGSVEKLF
v_call: TRBV6-5; j_call: TRBJ1-1; cdr3_aa: ASSPTGNTEAF
v_call: TRBV7-2; j_call: TRBJ1-2; cdr3_aa: ASSFAGAYGYT
v_call: TRBV7-6; j_call: TRBJ1-2; cdr3_aa: ASSPGLANYGYT
v_call: TRBV7-9; j_call: TRBJ1-2; cdr3_aa: ASSSSDRGHGYT